The rows below give T cell receptor beta chains drawn from one sample of a study of T-cell memory formation after mild COVID-19. Via MiXCR, TCRdb re-called the 5' RACE reads, giving one row per CDR3 protein. The table shows roughly 190,000 distinct CDR3 sequences, with around 16% occurring only once. Sequencing was done on a sample of PBMCs or a T cell subset sorted from them (not recorded which). The receptors derive from an adult woman who had mild COVID-19 (a few samples of this study predate the infection). Cell type and time point are not known. Each CDR3 is given with its conserved first and last residue. A D gene is named only where the DNA matches it firmly. Only some rows state a clone size, as once, few, many or a class for expanded clones.

>TRBV12-3/TRBV12-4|.|.|TRBJ2-4
TGTGCCAGCAGTTTAGACAGGGCTCAAGCCAAAAACATTCAGTACTTC
CASSLDRAQAKNIQYF
>TRBV24-1|TRBD2|many|TRBJ2-3
TGTGCCACCAGTGAGCCCTCTAGCGGGAGAGGAGATACGCAGTATTTT
CATSEPSSGRGDTQYF
>TRBV6-5|TRBD2|.|TRBJ2-2
TGTGCCAGTGCTAGCGGGAGAGGCACCGGGGAGCTGTTTTTT
CASASGRGTGELFF
>TRBV3-1|TRBD1|.|TRBJ2-3
TGTGCCAGCAGCCAACGGACAGGGGACTACACAGATACGCAGTATTTT
CASSQRTGDYTDTQYF
>TRBV20-1|.|few|TRBJ1-1
TGCAGTGCTAGTCGACAGCTCACTGAAGCTTTCTTT
CSASRQLTEAFF
>TRBV7-8|.|.|TRBJ2-5
TGTGCCAGCAGCTTAAAAGGGACCCAAGAGACCCAGTACTTC
CASSLKGTQETQYF
>TRBV7-2|TRBD2|.|TRBJ2-3
TGTGCCAGCAGCCGCCTAGCGGGAGTAACAGATACGCAGTATTTT
CASSRLAGVTDTQYF
>TRBV7-8|.|.|TRBJ1-6
TGTGCCAGCAGCCCGGCCGGGACACTTCATTCACCCCTCCACTTT
CASSPAGTLHSPLHF
>TRBV19|.|.|TRBJ2-3
TGTGCCAGTAGCGAGTTGCCGGTACAACCTAATACGCAGTATTTT
CASSELPVQPNTQYF
>TRBV7-8|TRBD1|many|TRBJ2-1
TGTGCCAGCAGCTTCCGGGACAGGGGGGGTGAGCAGTTCTTC
CASSFRDRGGEQFF
>TRBV15|.|few|TRBJ2-2
TGTGCCACCAGCAGAGACCGCACCGGGGAGCTGTTTTTT
CATSRDRTGELFF
>TRBV29-1|TRBD1|.|TRBJ2-7
TGCAGCGTAGCGACTCCGGGACAGGGCTACGAGCAGTACTTC
CSVATPGQGYEQYF
>TRBV5-5|TRBD2|.|TRBJ2-3
TGTGCCAGCAACGAGCGGGGGCAAGATACGCAGTATTTT
CASNERGQDTQYF
>TRBV18|.|.|TRBJ2-3
TGTGCCAGCTCACGTGAGCAGGGAAGTCGCACAGATACGCAGTATTTT
CASSREQGSRTDTQYF
>TRBV24-1|.|many|TRBJ2-7
TGTGCCACCAGTGATTTCCCCAGGGACGGCTACGAGCAGTACTTC
CATSDFPRDGYEQYF
>TRBV19|TRBD1|.|TRBJ2-3
TGTGCCAGTAGTATGGGGACAGGTCTCACCTTGGATACGCAGTATTTT
CASSMGTGLTLDTQYF
>TRBV7-6|TRBD1|few|TRBJ1-2
TGTGCCAGCAGAGAGGATCAGGGGGGTGGCTACACCTTC
CASREDQGGGYTF
>TRBV7-6|TRBD2|few|TRBJ2-7
TGTGCCAGCAGCCCCAGACTAGCGGGGGACTACGAGCAGTACTTC
CASSPRLAGDYEQYF
>TRBV21-1|.|few|TRBJ2-7
TGTGCCAGCAGCAAAGCGTCCCCGGGCGAGCAGTACTTC
CASSKASPGEQYF
>TRBV5-1|.|few|TRBJ2-3
TGCGCCAGCAGCTTGGTGGTTAGGCGCGACCACGATACGCAGTATTTT
CASSLVVRRDHDTQYF
>TRBV12-3/TRBV12-4|.|few|TRBJ1-1
TGTGCCAGCAGTCCTTCGGGGAACATGAACACTGAAGCTTTCTTT
CASSPSGNMNTEAFF
>TRBV20-1|TRBD1|.|TRBJ1-2
TGCAGTGGGGGGACAGGGGAGTTTGGCGGCTACACCTTC
CSGGTGEFGGYTF
>TRBV4-1|TRBD1|large|TRBJ2-2
TGCGCCAGCAGCCCGTCGGGGACAGGGCTCACCGGGGAGCTGTTTTTT
CASSPSGTGLTGELFF
>TRBV5-1|TRBD1|many|TRBJ2-1
TGCGCCAGCAGTTTACAGGGGGGCCCTTACAATGAGCAGTTCTTC
CASSLQGGPYNEQFF